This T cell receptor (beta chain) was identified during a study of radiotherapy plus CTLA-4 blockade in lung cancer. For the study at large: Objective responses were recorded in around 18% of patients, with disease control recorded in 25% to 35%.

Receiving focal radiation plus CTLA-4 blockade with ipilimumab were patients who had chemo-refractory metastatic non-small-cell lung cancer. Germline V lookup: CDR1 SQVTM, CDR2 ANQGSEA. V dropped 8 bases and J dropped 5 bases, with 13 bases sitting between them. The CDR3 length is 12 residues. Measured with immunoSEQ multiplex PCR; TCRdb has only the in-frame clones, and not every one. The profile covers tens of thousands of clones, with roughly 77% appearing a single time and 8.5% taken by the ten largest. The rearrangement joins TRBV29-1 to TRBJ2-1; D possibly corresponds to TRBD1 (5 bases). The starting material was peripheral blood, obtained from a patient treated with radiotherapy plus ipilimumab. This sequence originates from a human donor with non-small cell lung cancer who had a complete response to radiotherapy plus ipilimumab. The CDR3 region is CSPYRNHNEQFF. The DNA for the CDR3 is TGCAGCCCCTACAGGAACCACAATGAGCAGTTCTTC.